The 17 T cell receptor beta chains presented below share a single source sample, sequenced in a study of cytomegalovirus exposure and HLA in healthy donors. The protocol was immunoSEQ multiplex PCR, while the TCRdb copy is restricted to in-frame clones and leaves out a portion. This table has roughly 60,000 clones, around 92% appearing once. The sequencing sample was made of PBMCs. These receptors came from a woman between 18 and 29 years old in good health and CMV-seronegative.

This clone occurred once. The CDR3 spells CASSPRAALSGNTIYF. The CDR3 DNA is TGTGCCAGCTCACCGCGGGCAGCCCTCTCTGGAAACACCATATATTTT. V usage is TRBV18 and J usage is TRBJ1-3; D is uncertain. The germline V gene has CDR1 KGHSH and CDR2 LQKENI. V was pared by 3 bases and J by 0 bases, with 12 bases between. This CDR3 has 16 residues.

This sequence joins TRBV27 and TRBJ1-3; TRBD1 might be the D (6 bases). Germline lookup yields CDR1 MNHEY and CDR2 SMNVEV (reference sequence). Trimming left V 7 bases short and J 3 bases short, with 7 bases between. CDR3 length: 12 residues. CDR3 in amino acids: CASMTGGNTIYF. The CDR3 DNA is TGTGCCAGCATGACAGGTGGAAACACCATATATTTT.

This clone came up once. This chain joins TRBV29-1 and TRBJ1-2; D unresolved. Trimming stripped 3 bases from V and 2 bases from J, with 16 bases between. From germline, CDR1 is SQVTM and CDR2 ANQGSEA. This CDR3 is built from 15 residues. The CDR3 DNA sequence: TGCAGCGTTGATAAACACGATTTTTTAAACTATGGCTACACCTTC. The encoded protein is CSVDKHDFLNYGYTF.

The genes are TRBV6-5 and TRBJ1-2; 9 bases match TRBD1. In germline, CDR1 is MNHEY, CDR2 SVGAGI. The CDR3 consists of 15 residues. J lost 5 bases, V lost 5 bases, and 9 bases had no gene match. CDR3 coding DNA: TGTGCCAGCAGTAAAAAATCCGGACAGGGGTATGGCTACACCTTC. Its translation is CASSKKSGQGYGYTF.

This clone showed up just once. The gene calls are TRBV10-3 and TRBJ1-1; D remains ambiguous. The V end was cut by 3 bases, the J end by 10 bases, with 18 bases between. Germline V lookup: CDR1 ENHRY, CDR2 SYGVKD. The CDR3 loop spans 14 amino acids. CDR3 sequence: CAISDSGMPRRAFF. In DNA, the CDR3 is TGTGCCATCAGTGATTCGGGGATGCCCCGTCGAGCTTTCTTT.

The rearrangement uses TRBV6-8 and TRBJ2-5; the D is unclear. The V gene's germline CDR1 is MNHGY and CDR2 SAAAGT. Trimming pared 0 bases from V and 14 bases from J, leaving 22 bases between. The CDR3 sequence is 15 residues long. The CDR3, as DNA: TGTGCCAGCAGTTACTCGAAAACCCCCCCCTCTATCCCTTACTTC. Translated, it gives CASSYSKTPPSIPYF.

The chain links TRBV19 to TRBJ2-7; TRBD1 might be the D (5 bases). The length of the CDR3 is 15 residues. V gave up 2 bases and J gave up 2 bases, with 13 bases separating them. CDR1 is LNHDA and CDR2 is SQIVND in the germline V gene (reference sequence). This CDR3 reads CASSILSGPPYEQYF. The CDR3 region has the DNA TGTGCCAGTAGTATACTATCAGGGCCTCCCTACGAGCAGTACTTC.

The chain links TRBV7-3 to TRBJ2-5; possible D gene TRBD2, 7 bases. The CDR3 totals 16 residues. The V and J ends lost 7 bases and 4 bases respectively, with 22 bases between them. Germline loops: CDR1 SGHTA, CDR2 FQGTGA. The CDR3: CASTKHRGEGGETQYF. CDR3 nucleotide sequence: TGTGCCAGCACCAAACACCGGGGGGAGGGGGGAGAGACCCAGTACTTC.

The chain couples TRBV4-3 to TRBJ2-1; 8 bases map to TRBD2. There are 15 residues in the CDR3. Germline V gives CDR1 LGHNA, CDR2 YSLEER. After removal of 0 bases from V and 10 bases from J, the junction contained 8 bases not matched to a gene. CDR3 residues: CASSQDYTSGLEQFF. Here the CDR3 DNA reads TGCGCCAGCAGCCAAGATTACACTAGCGGACTCGAGCAGTTCTTC.

The V and J genes are TRBV30 and TRBJ2-5; D call uncertain. CDR3 length: 12 residues. V lost 4 bases, J lost 4 bases, and 10 bases lay in between. Germline V gene lookup returns CDR1 GTSNPN and CDR2 SVGIG (reference sequence). CDR3: CAWNVLGETQYF. CDR3 DNA sequence: TGTGCCTGGAATGTTCTAGGAGAGACCCAGTACTTC.

The CDR3 here is CAISETSGTGELFF. The CDR3 DNA sequence: TGTGCCATCAGTGAAACTAGTGGCACCGGGGAGCTGTTTTTT. The V call is TRBV10-3, the J call TRBJ2-2; maybe TRBD2 (5 bases). The CDR3 spans 14 residues. V lost 3 bases and J lost 4, with 9 bases in between. Per the germline V gene, CDR1 is ENHRY and CDR2 is SYGVKD.

The chain recombines TRBV7-6 with TRBJ1-2; D is possibly TRBD1 (5 bases). There are 15 residues in the CDR3. The germline gives CDR1 SGHVS, CDR2 FNYEAQ. Trimming took off 4 bases at V and 8 bases at J, with 20 bases between the two ends. In nucleotides, the CDR3 is TGTGCCAGCAGCTCACTAGCGGGGCGAGGTCGGGGCTACACCTTC. It specifies CASSSLAGRGRGYTF.

This clone has just one count. The chain has TRBV5-1 and TRBJ1-1, with D unresolved. Trimming removed 5 bases at V and 0 bases at J, with 11 bases between. CDR1 is SGHRS and CDR2 is YFSETQ in the germline V gene. The CDR3 has 14 amino acids. CDR3 sequence reads: CASSRSGLNTEAFF. In nucleotides, the CDR3 is TGCGCCAGCAGTCGAAGCGGATTGAACACTGAAGCTTTCTTT.

The V and J genes are TRBV28 and TRBJ1-2, with D hard to call. Germline CDR1 and CDR2: MDHEN and SYDVKM. Trimming removed 4 bases from V and 8 bases from J, with 8 bases in between. The CDR3 loop spans 11 amino acids. For the CDR3, the DNA is TGTGCCAGCAGTTCGTTCAGAGGCTACACCTTC. This codes for CASSSFRGYTF.

The genes are TRBV15 and TRBJ1-2, with no clear D. Looked up from germline, CDR1 is LNHNV and CDR2 is YYDKDF (reference sequence). This CDR3 spans 15 amino acids. Trimming took off 3 bases at V and 1 base at J, with 12 bases between the two ends. The CDR3: CATSSWNSINYGYTF. CDR3 nucleotide sequence: TGTGCCACCAGCAGTTGGAACAGCATTAACTATGGCTACACCTTC. The full variable domain, its missing parts supplied by reference TRBV15 and TRBJ1-2, is DAMVIQNPRYQVTQFGKPVTLSCSQTLNHNVMYWYQQKSSQAPKLLFHYYDKDFNNEADTPDNFQSRRPNTSFCFLDIRSPGLGDTAMYLCATSSWNSINYGYTFGSGTRLTVV.

The genes are TRBV6-1 and TRBJ1-1, with 7 bases matching TRBD1. The CDR3 contains 15 residues. The ends lost 4 bases at V and 0 bases at J; junction bases unmatched: 5. CDR1 MNHNS and CDR2 SASEGT come from the germline V gene. In DNA form, the CDR3 reads TGTGCCAGCAGTGGGGCAGGGGGTATGAACACTGAAGCTTTCTTT. Encoded protein: CASSGAGGMNTEAFF.

This chain uses TRBV27 with TRBJ2-2, with 13 bases matching TRBD2. The CDR3 runs 13 residues. Trimming at V came to 9 bases and at J to 7 bases, leaving 2 bases not matched to a gene. Germline assignment: CDR1 MNHEY and CDR2 SMNVEV (reference sequence). The CDR3 coding sequence is TGTGCCAGTGGGACTAGCGGGAACGGGGAGCTGTTTTTT. Encoded protein: CASGTSGNGELFF.